The T cell receptor (beta chain) under discussion was sequenced for a study of pediatric ulcerative colitis. Study-wide results and caveats: No controls had the two rectal clonotypes shared by ulcerative colitis patients.

This CDR3 comprises 13 residues. Germline CDR1 and CDR2: SNHLY and FYNNEI. Trimming removed 10 bases from V and 3 bases from J, with 15 bases in between. Comments on this clone: The antigen is not known. Additional DNA sequences in this sample encode the identical CDR3.

Only in-frame clones appear in the TCRdb table, and some are missing; sequencing was by immunoSEQ multiplex PCR. Of 30,000 or so clones in the sample, more than 75% were seen once. The receptor was isolated from a boy aged 5 to 17 with severe ulcerative colitis. Sample: blood. The chain couples TRBV2 to TRBJ1-2; D is uncertain. This CDR3 reads CATTLRSDYGYTF. The CDR3 region has the DNA TGTGCCACCACCCTTCGCAGCGACTATGGCTACACCTTC. The entire variable domain, with the rest obtained from reference TRBV2 and TRBJ1-2, is as follows: EPEVTQTPSHQVTQMGQEVILRCVPISNHLYFYWYRQILGQKVEFLVSFYNNEISEKSEIFDDQFSVERPDGSNFTLKIRSTKLEDSAMYFCATTLRSDYGYTFGSGTRLTVV.